The rows below give T cell receptor beta chains drawn from one sample of a study of T cell changes during pregnancy in multiple sclerosis. Data came from immunoSEQ multiplex PCR; TCRdb stores just in-frame clones and leaves some out. The sample holds 65,000 to 95,000 clones, about 93% seen once. Sample: peripheral blood, taken after pregnancy. These receptor sequences come from a female donor in good health, enrolled as a control in a pregnancy study. CDR3s leave out the opening cysteine and the closing phenylalanine or tryptophan. The order of the fields is V gene, CDR3 protein.

v_gene: TRBV27
CDR3aa: ASSYKREGSHEQF

v_gene: TRBV6-5
CDR3aa: ASSPKTGGFYEQY

v_gene: TRBV28
CDR3aa: ASRDRGGGANVLT

v_gene: TRBV2
CDR3aa: ASHPGGTDTQY

v_gene: TRBV7-8
CDR3aa: ASSSGGNTGELF

v_gene: TRBV18
CDR3aa: ASSLDSKNIQY

v_gene: TRBV28
CDR3aa: ASSTGPMGHGYT

v_gene: TRBV7-2
CDR3aa: ASSLGRVHTGELF

v_gene: TRBV7-2
CDR3aa: ASSPRAPTSYEQY

v_gene: TRBV6-5
CDR3aa: ASRHYQGLGEAF

v_gene: TRBV19
CDR3aa: ASSITGVEQY

v_gene: TRBV20-1
CDR3aa: SALEQF

v_gene: TRBV5-1
CDR3aa: ASSPRLAGESVQY

v_gene: TRBV7-6
CDR3aa: ASSAGTGPYEQY

v_gene: TRBV11-2
CDR3aa: ASSLMVGSNSGNTIY

v_gene: TRBV30
CDR3aa: AWSLAGAAYEQY

v_gene: TRBV19
CDR3aa: ASRETPSFSYEQY

v_gene: TRBV12-5
CDR3aa: ASGPTWTQY

v_gene: TRBV29-1
CDR3aa: SVEEGGGQPQH

v_gene: TRBV7-2
CDR3aa: ASSLDYVQETQY

v_gene: TRBV6-5
CDR3aa: ASSRQGLYEQY

v_gene: TRBV7-9
CDR3aa: ASSSLGTSGSREQY